Listed here are 9 T cell receptor beta chains from one sample, sequenced in a study of blood T cells in healthy people across ages. A second 7 to 11 cycle PCR used barcoded and J-beta primers. One entry per CDR3 protein, called by TCRdb with MiXCR from the 5' RACE reads. The sample records around 620,000 distinct CDR3 sequences, 25% to 30% being singletons. Sample: blood. The receptor set was obtained from a woman in her seventies in good health.

This clonotype appeared a few times. The rearrangement links TRBV7-9 to TRBJ2-5; 10 nucleotides line up with TRBD2. The V gene's germline CDR1 is SEHNR and CDR2 FQNEAQ (reference sequence). The CDR3 sequence is 16 residues long. With 0 bases clipped from V and 4 bases from J, the junction kept 5 bases outside the gene matches. CDR3 coding DNA: TGTGCCAGCAGCTTAGCGGTACTAGCGGGGACAGAGACCCAGTACTTC. Translating it yields CASSLAVLAGTETQYF. Full variable domain (remainder filled in from reference TRBV7-9 and TRBJ2-5): DTGVSQNPRHKITKRGQNVTFRCDPISEHNRLYWYRQTLGQGPEFLTYFQNEAQLEKSRLLSDRFSAERPKGSFSTLEIQRTEQGDSAMYLCASSLAVLAGTETQYFGPGTRLLVL.

This rearrangement joins TRBV4-1 to TRBJ2-5; 8 bases match TRBD2. The J call may be mistaken, given a closer DNA end match to TRBJ2-7. Germline-derived CDR1 and CDR2 are MGHRA and YSYEKL. This CDR3 is built from 17 residues. The CDR3, as DNA: TGCGCCAGCAGCCAAGAACTAGCGGTGGATAGCTCCTACGAGCAGTACTTC. It specifies CASSQELAVDSSYEQYF.

V is TRBV20-1 and J is TRBJ1-5; a weak D match, TRBD1 (5 bases). Germline V CDR1 and CDR2: DFQATT, SNEGSKA (reference sequence). The V end lost 0 bases, the J end lost 6 bases, and 15 bases lay between the germline ends. This CDR3 has 15 amino acids. DNA for the CDR3: TGCAGTGCTAGAGATCCGGGACCTTCGGGTCAGCCCCAGCATTTT. Protein: CSARDPGPSGQPQHF.

This sequence joins TRBV2 and TRBJ1-3, with no clear D. Germline CDR1 is SNHLY and CDR2 is FYNNEI. This CDR3 is built from 15 residues. Trimming left V 5 bases short and J 0 bases short, with 11 bases between. The DNA for the CDR3 is TGTGCCAGCAGTATAATGGGAAACTCTGGAAACACCATATATTTT. This codes for CASSIMGNSGNTIYF.

This clonotype was counted only a few times. The chain recombines TRBV24-1 with TRBJ2-5, with 8 bases that match TRBD2. The J call is doubtful: the DNA matches TRBJ2-1 better. Per germline, CDR1 KGHDR and CDR2 SFDVKD. The CDR3 runs 17 residues. This CDR3 reads CATSDSPIGGAGNEQFF. CDR3 bases: TGTGCCACCAGTGATTCCCCGATCGGGGGGGCGGGGAATGAGCAGTTCTTC.

There are a few counts of this clonotype. The CDR3 region is CASSQGILETQYF. The CDR3 coding sequence is TGTGCCAGCAGCCAAGGAATTTTGGAGACCCAGTACTTC. This chain connects TRBV7-2 to TRBJ2-5; no firm D call. Germline CDR1 SGHTA, CDR2 FQGNSA. The CDR3 runs 13 residues. V lost 5 bases, J lost 5 bases, and 12 bases lay in between.

This clonotype came up a few times. J is TRBJ2-7 and V is TRBV25-1; perhaps TRBD1 as D (5 bases). V lost 5 bases to trimming and J lost 6 bases, with 14 bases between them. CDR3 length equals 13 residues. Looked up from germline, CDR1 is MGHDK and CDR2 is SYGVNS. The CDR3 region is CASSNLRVSEQYF. In DNA, the CDR3 is TGTGCCAGCAGTAACCTCAGGGTTAGCGAGCAGTACTTC.

The chain combines TRBV5-1 with TRBJ2-5; weak D call: TRBD2 (6 bases). Germline CDR1 is SGHRS and CDR2 is YFSETQ. The CDR3 sequence is 17 residues long. The V end lost 1 base, the J end lost 2 bases, and 18 bases lay between the germline ends. CDR3 in DNA: TGCGCCAGCAGCTTGCTTAGCGGATCCACTAAACAAGAGACCCAGTACTTC. The encoded protein is CASSLLSGSTKQETQYF.

This clonotype has only a few counts. This sequence joins TRBV9 and TRBJ2-5; D gene uncertain. Between the trimmed V and J ends, which lost 5 bases and 4 bases, there was a span of 15 bases. Per germline, CDR1 SGDLS and CDR2 YYNGEE. This CDR3 contains 14 residues. The CDR3 reads CASSSGQPGETQYF. The CDR3 bases are TGTGCCAGCAGTTCCGGGCAACCTGGAGAGACCCAGTACTTC.